The clone carrying this T cell receptor beta chain was found a few times. The antigen is not known. Between the trimmed V and J ends, which lost 4 bases and 0 bases, there was a span of 13 bases. The CDR3 sequence is 16 residues long. Germline lookup yields CDR1 ENHRY and CDR2 SYGVKD. The sample is drawn from a study of cytomegalovirus exposure and HLA in healthy donors. The primer mix had 60 Vbeta and 13 Jbeta primers. Using immunoSEQ multiplex PCR, the repertoire was profiled, and TCRdb retains in-frame clones only, with some absent. The sample lists about 110,000 clones; around 70% were seen once. Study outcomes and limitations: A prior analysis recorded that most TCR beta V segments were productive about 87% or about 30% of the time. A later analysis reportedly found that, within productive TCRs, an Asian-associated ancestry cluster had fewer N-insertions than the mean observed across the roughly 630 donors. A later analysis linked about 17,000 TCR beta sequences to HLA alleles at 0.05 false discovery rate. Only CMV serostatus was available as immune exposure information.

Source material: PBMCs. The receptor was derived from a woman aged 70-85 years in good health and CMV-seropositive. The gene calls are TRBV10-3 and TRBJ1-3, with D possibly being TRBD1 (6 bases). In nucleotides, the CDR3 is TGTGCCATCAGTGCCAGGACAGTTTACTCTGGAAACACCATATATTTT. This translates into CAISARTVYSGNTIYF.